Shown below are 20 T cell receptor beta chains from a single sample sequenced in a study of shared clonotypes between healthy human individuals (dated by TCRdb to the early 2020s). Libraries were built with the immunoSEQ multiplex PCR assay. Here the immuneACCESS table is served through TCRdb, limited to in-frame sequences with V and J called. Missing clones are a known gap in these copies; in checked studies unresolved V genes cover under half, and the rest lacks a known reason. In this sample the table shows over a million clones, approximately 97% of which occur a single time. Approximately 1.1% of the sample rests with the top ten. Sequenced input: naive CD4+ T cells sorted from blood. The cell subset or site tag for this specimen amounts to: CD45RA+ positively selected. The receptors were gathered from a man aged 25-45 years in good health.

This chain uses TRBV7-9 with TRBJ1-2; 7 nucleotides match TRBD1. Losses at the gene ends were 3 bases for V and 3 bases for J; bases not matched to a gene: 1. The CDR3 has 13 amino acids. Germline lookup yields CDR1 SEHNR and CDR2 FQNEAQ (reference sequence). CDR3 amino acids: CASSFGQDYGYTF. Written as DNA, the CDR3 is TGTGCCAGCAGCTTCGGACAGGACTATGGCTACACCTTC.

The genes are TRBV5-6 and TRBJ2-1; 11 bases are a match to TRBD1. The germline V gene encodes CDR1 SGHDT and CDR2 YYEEEE. The CDR3 covers 17 residues. The V and J ends lost 0 bases and 6 bases, in that order; junction bases with no gene match: 8. CDR3 coding DNA: TGTGCCAGCAGCTTGGGTTGGGACAGGGGGACCCGCAATGAGCAGTTCTTC. Its translation is CASSLGWDRGTRNEQFF.

This chain connects TRBV19 to TRBJ2-7, with D unclear. The germline gives CDR1 LNHDA, CDR2 SQIVND (reference sequence). V was clipped by 5 bases and J by 2 bases, with 16 bases between them. The CDR3 length is 15 residues. CDR3 bases: TGTGCCAGTAGTTCCCCCTACCGGAAGACCTACGAGCAGTACTTC. Translated, it gives CASSSPYRKTYEQYF.

Note on this clone: The identical CDR3 is also encoded by other nucleotide sequences in the sample. The chain has TRBV28 and TRBJ2-5, with D uncertain. In germline, CDR1 is MDHEN, CDR2 SYDVKM. This CDR3 comprises 13 residues. Trimming stripped 4 bases from V and 2 bases from J, with 8 bases between. CDR3 sequence: CASSSGSQETQYF. In DNA form, the CDR3 reads TGTGCCAGCAGTTCCGGATCTCAAGAGACCCAGTACTTC.

To note about this clone: Other DNA sequences of this sample code for an identical CDR3. The rearrangement links TRBV10-3 to TRBJ2-5; D is possibly TRBD1 or TRBD2 (5 bases each). Trimming stripped 4 bases from V and 0 bases from J, with 6 bases between. The CDR3 covers 13 residues. Looked up from germline, CDR1 is ENHRY and CDR2 is SYGVKD. The CDR3: CAISGGYQETQYF. DNA of the CDR3: TGTGCCATCAGTGGGGGGTACCAAGAGACCCAGTACTTC.

The chain joins TRBV4-3 to TRBJ2-7, with 7 bases identical to TRBD2. The CDR3 is 17 amino acids. CDR1 and CDR2 from the germline V gene are LGHNA and YSLEER. J gave up 2 bases and V 0 bases, and 10 bases lay outside the gene matches. CDR3 sequence reads: CASSQDLAGVLPYEQYF. In DNA, the CDR3 is TGCGCCAGCAGCCAAGATCTGGCGGGAGTTCTCCCCTACGAGCAGTACTTC.

Remarks on this clone: Other DNA sequences within the sample encode an identical CDR3. The chain uses TRBV29-1 and TRBJ2-7; 8 positions match TRBD1. The CDR3 is 11 amino acids. Germline V gene data show CDR1 as SQVTM and CDR2 as ANQGSEA. J gave up 6 bases and V 5 bases, and 3 bases lay outside the gene matches. This chain's CDR3 is CSVQGAGEQYF. In DNA form, the CDR3 reads TGCAGCGTTCAGGGGGCGGGCGAGCAGTACTTC.

The gene calls are TRBV2 and TRBJ2-5; 10 bases match TRBD2. The V gene's germline CDR1 is SNHLY and CDR2 FYNNEI. V shed 3 bases and J 2 bases; nucleotides not matched to a gene: 6. CDR3 size: 16 residues. In DNA, the CDR3 is TGTGCCAGCAGTGAGGAAGCGGGAGGGGGGCAAGAGACCCAGTACTTC. It codes for CASSEEAGGGQETQYF.

Note on this clone: The sample has other DNA sequences that encode this CDR3 too. This chain connects TRBV7-2 to TRBJ2-7; D not certain. The CDR3 spans 13 residues. Trimming stripped 5 bases from V and 3 bases from J, with 11 bases between. Germline loops: CDR1 SGHTA, CDR2 FQGNSA. This CDR3 is CASSLSSFYEQYF. In DNA form, the CDR3 reads TGTGCCAGCAGCCTTAGTAGCTTCTACGAGCAGTACTTC.

This sequence joins TRBV25-1 and TRBJ2-3, with TRBD2 as a possible D gene (5 bases). This CDR3 has 14 amino acids. Germline V gene data show CDR1 as MGHDK and CDR2 as SYGVNS. V was pared by 5 bases and J by 0 bases, with 9 bases between. CDR3 amino acids: CASSWAGSTDTQYF. CDR3 in DNA: TGTGCCAGCAGTTGGGCGGGCAGCACAGATACGCAGTATTTT.

A single count supports this clone. The V call is TRBV7-3, the J call TRBJ2-4, with D unresolved. This CDR3 region has 14 residues. Trimming cost V 5 bases and J 5 bases, with 13 bases left between them. Germline V gene lookup returns CDR1 SGHTA and CDR2 FQGTGA. CDR3 nucleotides: TGTGCCAGCAGCAGCTCAGGCGGAGAAAACATTCAGTACTTC. Residues: CASSSSGGENIQYF.

The chain recombines TRBV28 with TRBJ2-2; the D is unclear. Per the germline V gene, CDR1 is MDHEN and CDR2 is SYDVKM. Trimming pared 1 base from V and 7 bases from J, leaving 7 bases between. The CDR3 has 13 amino acids. CDR3 sequence reads: CASSLLPSGELFF. The DNA for the CDR3 is TGTGCCAGCAGTTTATTACCCAGCGGGGAGCTGTTTTTT.

The chain recombines TRBV4-3 with TRBJ2-3, with 7 bases fitting TRBD2. This CDR3 is built from 13 residues. Losses at the gene ends were 5 bases for V and 5 bases for J; bases not matched to a gene: 4. Looked up from germline, CDR1 is LGHNA and CDR2 is YSLEER. The CDR3 here is CASSGRAIDTQYF. In DNA form, the CDR3 reads TGCGCCAGCAGCGGGAGGGCCATAGATACGCAGTATTTT.

J is TRBJ2-7 and V is TRBV6-6, with 10 positions matching TRBD1. Losses at the gene ends were 6 bases for V and 2 bases for J; bases not matched to a gene: 4. CDR1 and CDR2 from the germline V gene are MNHNY and SVGAGI (reference sequence). CDR3 size: 14 residues. The chain's CDR3 is CASSGTGDTYEQYF. The CDR3 DNA is TGTGCCAGCAGCGGGACAGGGGATACCTACGAGCAGTACTTC.

This clone occurred once. J is TRBJ2-3 and V is TRBV6-5; a possible D gene is TRBD2 (5 bases). The CDR3 totals 15 residues. V was trimmed by 9 bases and J by 0 bases, leaving 16 bases between them. Germline loops: CDR1 MNHEY, CDR2 SVGAGI. The DNA for the CDR3 is TGTGCCAGTTCTCGTGAGGGAACTAGCACAGATACGCAGTATTTT. Amino acid sequence: CASSREGTSTDTQYF.

The chain employs TRBV11-3 and TRBJ2-7; 10 bases align to TRBD1. Germline V gives CDR1 SGHNT, CDR2 YENEEA. With V trimmed by 5 bases and J by 6 bases, 7 bases remained unmatched. The CDR3 runs to 14 residues. CDR3 nucleotide sequence: TGTGCCAGCAGCCCCGGGACAGGGGATCCCGAGCAGTACTTC. Its translation is CASSPGTGDPEQYF.

This clone was counted a single time. This chain links TRBV7-2 with TRBJ2-7; D is undetermined. Trimming took off 4 bases at V and 5 bases at J, with 9 bases between the two ends. CDR1 SGHTA and CDR2 FQGNSA come from the germline V gene. The CDR3 extends over 12 amino acids. The CDR3 spells CASSSPGNEQYF. In DNA, the CDR3 is TGTGCCAGCAGCTCCCCCGGAAACGAGCAGTACTTC.

This chain joins TRBV7-2 and TRBJ2-3; possible D gene TRBD1, 5 bases. There are 15 residues in the CDR3. Trimming stripped 4 bases from V and 2 bases from J, with 13 bases between. The germline gives CDR1 SGHTA, CDR2 FQGNSA. The CDR3 protein is CASSSLGHSTDTQYF. For the CDR3, the DNA is TGTGCCAGCAGCTCCCTGGGGCATTCCACAGATACGCAGTATTTT.

The V gene is TRBV11-2, the J gene TRBJ2-6; D unresolved. The germline gives CDR1 SGHAT, CDR2 FQNNGV. This CDR3 region has 13 residues. V was trimmed by 8 bases and J by 0 bases, leaving 5 bases between them. CDR3: CASGVSGANVLTF. CDR3 sequence (DNA): TGTGCCAGCGGGGTCTCTGGGGCCAACGTCCTGACTTTC.

The chain combines TRBV19 with TRBJ1-2; 7 bases match TRBD1. Germline V lookup: CDR1 LNHDA, CDR2 SQIVND (reference sequence). This CDR3 has 16 amino acids. J was trimmed by 4 bases and V by 3 bases; bases with no gene match: 11. The CDR3 sequence: CASSMFGQDLSYGYTF. DNA of the CDR3: TGTGCCAGTAGTATGTTCGGACAGGACCTCAGCTATGGCTACACCTTC.